This TCR beta chain was retrieved from a study of blood T cell repertoires in COVID-19. Study as a whole: Sites across the United States, Italy and Spain contributed samples from acute and convalescent COVID-19. Sources were T cells, B-cell-depleted T cells, or PBMCs; the material itself was cDNA or gDNA.

The CDR3 is 15 residues long. V lost 0 bases, J lost 7 bases, and 11 bases stayed unmatched. From germline, CDR1 is SQVTM and CDR2 ANQGSEA. Per the authors' pipeline: Estimates of nucleated cell counts were drawn from the amplification of reference gene primers. Libraries were prepared by immunoSEQ multiplex PCR; TCRdb keeps only in-frame clonotypes and omits some of them. V, J and clone size derive from that table, while D and trimming were established from the DNA sequence. The repertoire holds approximately 250,000 clones, with roughly 84% as singletons. The sequenced sample consisted of peripheral blood. The receptor was derived from a woman aged 40 to 49 who had recovered from COVID-19. The gene calls are TRBV29-1 and TRBJ2-7; 8 bases fit TRBD1. The CDR3 DNA is TGCAGCGTTGAAGACGGGACAGGTGCTGTGGGGGAGCAGTACTTC. It is translated as CSVEDGTGAVGEQYF.